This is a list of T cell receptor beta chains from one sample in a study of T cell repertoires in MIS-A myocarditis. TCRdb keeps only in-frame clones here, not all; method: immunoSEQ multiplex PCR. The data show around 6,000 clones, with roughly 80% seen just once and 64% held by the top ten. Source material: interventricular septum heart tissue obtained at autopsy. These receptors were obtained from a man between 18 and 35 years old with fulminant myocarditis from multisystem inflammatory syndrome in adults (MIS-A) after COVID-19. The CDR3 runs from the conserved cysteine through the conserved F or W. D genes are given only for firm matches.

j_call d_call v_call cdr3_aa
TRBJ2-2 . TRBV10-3 CATRGWGTGELFF
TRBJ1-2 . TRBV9 CASSLGPGGGGGYTF
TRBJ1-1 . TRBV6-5 CASRPIQVTNTEAFF
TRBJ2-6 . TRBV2 CASRLRRRAGANVLTF
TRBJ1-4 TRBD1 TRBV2 CASRRQGATNEKLFF
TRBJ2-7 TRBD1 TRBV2 CASTVDRVGEQYF
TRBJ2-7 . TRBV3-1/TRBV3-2 CASSLIGEQYF
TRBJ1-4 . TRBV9 CASSVGGRRNEKLFF
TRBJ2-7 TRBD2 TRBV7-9 CASSSSGGPWEQYF
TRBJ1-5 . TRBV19 CASSMFPIDSNQPQHF
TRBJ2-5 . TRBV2 CASIRGNGETQYF
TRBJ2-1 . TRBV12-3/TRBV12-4 CANSFTGFYEQFF